This T cell receptor beta chain was recovered during a study of T-cell reconstitution after alpha-beta-depleted transplantation in children. Points from the study as a whole: The main origin of T-cell counts and diversity one year after transplant was newly produced T cells.

This clonotype occurred a few times. Its antigen remains unidentified. V dropped 5 bases and J dropped 3; count of bases not matched to a gene: 12. This CDR3 comprises 18 residues. Germline-derived CDR1 and CDR2 are SGHAT and FQDESV (reference sequence). Unique molecular identifiers featured in how the TCRbeta library was prepared. TCRdb ran MiXCR on the PCR reads and lists one entry per CDR3 protein. The sample yields 700,000 to 950,000 distinct CDR3 sequences, around 17% seen once. The chain couples TRBV11-1 to TRBJ2-2; TRBD1 agrees at 10 bases. The specimen comprised PBMCs, mostly from graft donor cells, sampled 360 days after TCRalphabeta/CD19-depleted stem cell transplant. The TCR sequence derives from a male patient between 5 and 17 years old who had a stem cell transplant for acute lymphoblastic leukemia, so the T cells may come from the graft donor. DNA for the CDR3: TGTGCCAGCAGCCTCAGGGACAGGGGTCGAGCTTACACCGGGGAGCTGTTTTTT. As protein: CASSLRDRGRAYTGELFF.